This entry concerns a single T cell receptor (beta chain). Its antigen remains unidentified. This entry is derived from a study of T-cell memory formation after mild COVID-19. TCRdb re-called the 5' RACE reads with MiXCR, one entry per CDR3 protein. Of some 600,000 distinct CDR3 sequences listed, 15% to 20% are singletons. The CDR3 sequence is 15 residues long. The germline gives CDR1 SEHNR, CDR2 FQNEAQ (reference sequence). J lost 3 bases, V lost 4 bases, and 7 bases had no gene match. Study-wide points: Memory sampled before infection contained some responding clones, suggesting cross-reactive memory joined. Clones that contracted from day 15 to 85 had balanced CD4/CD8; later expanders were CD4+ biased. Nothing showed for sure that second-wave clones peaking on day 37 were SARS-CoV-2 specific. The main location of contracting CD4+ clones was CM and EM, and that of contracting CD8+ clones was EMRA.

The sequenced material came from PBMCs or a T cell subset sorted from them (not recorded which). This receptor was obtained from an adult woman who had mild COVID-19 (a few samples of this study predate the infection). Cell type and time point are not known. V is TRBV7-9 and J is TRBJ1-1, with 8 bases fitting TRBD1. For the CDR3, the DNA is TGTGCCAGCAGCTGGCTCGGGACAGGATACACTGAAGCTTTCTTT. Its translation is CASSWLGTGYTEAFF. The entire variable domain, with the rest obtained from reference TRBV7-9 and TRBJ1-1, is as follows: DTGVSQNPRHKITKRGQNVTFRCDPISEHNRLYWYRQTLGQGPEFLTYFQNEAQLEKSRLLSDRFSAERPKGSFSTLEIQRTEQGDSAMYLCASSWLGTGYTEAFFGQGTRLTVV.